The 4 T cell receptor beta chains below all came from one sample that was sequenced in a study of shared clonotypes between healthy human individuals. Assay: immunoSEQ multiplex PCR; the TCRdb copy retains only in-frame clones and omits some. The profile shows 950,000 to 1,200,000 clones, roughly 77% of them singletons. Sequencing was performed on memory CD4+ T cells from PBMCs. The subset is: CD45RA-negative fraction. The origin of the receptors is a man between 18 and 35 years old in good health. Some clones in this sample may be carry-over from other donors' samples.

V is TRBV27 and J is TRBJ1-2; D is perhaps TRBD1 (6 bases). With 8 bases removed from V and 4 bases from J, the gap between germline ends came to 14 bases. CDR1 and CDR2 (germline): MNHEY, SMNVEV (reference sequence). CDR3 length: 13 residues. The CDR3 protein is CASLGGGTYGYTF. The DNA of the CDR3 is TGTGCCAGCCTTGGAGGGGGGACCTATGGCTACACCTTC.

This clone was seen once. This chain connects TRBV10-3 to TRBJ2-3; D remains unclear. The CDR3 spans 16 residues. V was cut by 4 bases and J by 0 bases, with 14 bases left in between. Germline V CDR1 and CDR2: ENHRY, SYGVKD. CDR3 DNA: TGTGCCATCAGTGGGCTCAGGTCTACTAGCACAGATACGCAGTATTTT. It is translated as CAISGLRSTSTDTQYF.

Concerning this clone itself: Other DNA variants within this sample encode the same CDR3. The V and J genes are TRBV2 and TRBJ2-5; D is perhaps TRBD2 (5 bases). CDR1 SNHLY and CDR2 FYNNEI come from the germline V gene. This CDR3 has 12 amino acids. V was shortened by 2 bases and J by 4 bases, with 5 bases between the two germline ends. CDR3 sequence: CASSERGETQYF. The CDR3, as DNA: TGTGCCAGCAGTGAACGGGGAGAGACCCAGTACTTC.

The chain links TRBV11-3 to TRBJ2-5; D may be TRBD1 (6 bases). Gene TRBJ2-7 matches the end of the DNA better, so the J call may be wrong. This CDR3 region has 14 residues. Germline V gives CDR1 SGHNT, CDR2 YENEEA. CDR3 sequence: CASSLRDTSYEQYF. CDR3 sequence (DNA): TGTGCCAGCAGTCTCCGGGACACCTCCTACGAGCAGTACTTC.